The source of this TCR beta chain is a study of cytomegalovirus exposure and HLA in healthy donors. As for the study in general: Early released data had 65 million to 100 million unique TCRs, all coming from HLA-typed donors. General study results and limits: Owing to their indistinguishability, certain V segments, notably TRBV6-2 and TRBV6-3, were excluded.

This PCR relied on a set of 60 Vbeta primers and 13 Jbeta primers. The table came from immunoSEQ multiplex PCR; TCRdb's copy has only in-frame clones and leaves some out. Among around 200,000 clones listed, approximately 82% were seen once. As to this clone: Its antigen is undetermined.

Trimming cost V 2 bases and J 0 bases, with 12 bases left between them. The germline CDR1 and CDR2 sequences are SGHRS and YFSETQ. The CDR3 has 16 amino acids. The chain recombines TRBV5-1 with TRBJ1-5, with a possible D match to TRBD1 (6 bases). The sample taken for sequencing was PBMCs. This clonotype was obtained from a woman aged 45-65 years in good health and CMV-seropositive. The CDR3 is CASSFWGLDSNQPQHF. The CDR3 DNA reads TGCGCCAGCAGCTTTTGGGGGCTCGATAGCAATCAGCCCCAGCATTTT.